This record concerns one T cell receptor beta chain sequence. The antigen remains undetermined. The CDR3 length is 18 residues. V shed 0 bases, J shed 5 bases, and the junction held 12 bases outside the gene matches. Germline-derived CDR1 and CDR2 are MGHRA and YSYEKL. The entry originates in a study of T cell responses to AZD1222 COVID-19 vaccine. General study results and limits: White British people made up most donors, females outnumbered males, and clonal diversity was possibly underestimated. Repertoires were obtained solely post-peak T cell response.

Generated by immunoSEQ multiplex PCR, the TCRdb table keeps only in-frame clones and is missing some. Of some 110,000 clones detected, about four fifths appear once; the ten largest clones hold about 5%. J is TRBJ2-1 and V is TRBV4-1, with 8 bases identical to TRBD1. This specimen consisted of peripheral blood, obtained on day 0 of AZD1222 vaccination. The receptor's source is an adult in good health. This CDR3 reads CASSQDKTGGMIDNEQFF. In DNA, the CDR3 is TGCGCCAGCAGCCAAGACAAAACAGGGGGAATGATCGACAATGAGCAGTTCTTC.